This T cell receptor beta chain was recorded in a study of pediatric ulcerative colitis. The CDR3 contains 16 residues. Germline CDR1 KGHSH, CDR2 LQKENI. V was pared by 0 bases and J by 1 base, with 11 bases between. Profiling relied on immunoSEQ multiplex PCR, and the TCRdb table lists in-frame clones only, not all of them. The sample records 45,000 to 75,000 clones, over 70% being singletons. The V and J genes are TRBV18 and TRBJ2-3; weak D call: TRBD2 (6 bases). Material for sequencing was blood. The clonotype originates from a boy aged 10-17 years who was a control in a study of pediatric ulcerative colitis. The CDR3 region is CASSPPSQRGTDTQYF. CDR3 sequence (DNA): TGTGCCAGCTCACCACCGTCCCAGCGGGGCACAGATACGCAGTATTTT.